This T cell receptor (beta chain) was captured by sequencing in a study of T cells in localized non-small cell lung cancer. Only in-frame clones appear in the TCRdb table, and some are missing; sequencing was by immunoSEQ multiplex PCR. The sample records 75,000 to 85,000 clones, 80% being singletons. Concerning this clone: Antigen: not known.

CDR3 length: 17 residues. Germline V lookup: CDR1 SGHTA, CDR2 FQGNSA. The V and J ends lost 1 base and 0 bases respectively, with 15 bases between them. Regarding the study as a whole: T cell clonality was highest in uninvolved adjacent lung, above tumor. Those with higher blood T cell density had longer overall survival. Adjacent lung had a median around 50 of the 100 largest tumor clones. Heterogeneity is still possible, as just one tumor region was sequenced.

The rearrangement links TRBV7-2 to TRBJ1-1; D not certain. The sample in question was peripheral blood, obtained before any cancer treatment. The source of this sequence is a female donor older than 55 with stage I lung adenocarcinoma. The CDR3 is CASSLDIRAGLNTEAFF. CDR3 in DNA: TGTGCCAGCAGCTTAGATATTAGGGCAGGCCTGAACACTGAAGCTTTCTTT.